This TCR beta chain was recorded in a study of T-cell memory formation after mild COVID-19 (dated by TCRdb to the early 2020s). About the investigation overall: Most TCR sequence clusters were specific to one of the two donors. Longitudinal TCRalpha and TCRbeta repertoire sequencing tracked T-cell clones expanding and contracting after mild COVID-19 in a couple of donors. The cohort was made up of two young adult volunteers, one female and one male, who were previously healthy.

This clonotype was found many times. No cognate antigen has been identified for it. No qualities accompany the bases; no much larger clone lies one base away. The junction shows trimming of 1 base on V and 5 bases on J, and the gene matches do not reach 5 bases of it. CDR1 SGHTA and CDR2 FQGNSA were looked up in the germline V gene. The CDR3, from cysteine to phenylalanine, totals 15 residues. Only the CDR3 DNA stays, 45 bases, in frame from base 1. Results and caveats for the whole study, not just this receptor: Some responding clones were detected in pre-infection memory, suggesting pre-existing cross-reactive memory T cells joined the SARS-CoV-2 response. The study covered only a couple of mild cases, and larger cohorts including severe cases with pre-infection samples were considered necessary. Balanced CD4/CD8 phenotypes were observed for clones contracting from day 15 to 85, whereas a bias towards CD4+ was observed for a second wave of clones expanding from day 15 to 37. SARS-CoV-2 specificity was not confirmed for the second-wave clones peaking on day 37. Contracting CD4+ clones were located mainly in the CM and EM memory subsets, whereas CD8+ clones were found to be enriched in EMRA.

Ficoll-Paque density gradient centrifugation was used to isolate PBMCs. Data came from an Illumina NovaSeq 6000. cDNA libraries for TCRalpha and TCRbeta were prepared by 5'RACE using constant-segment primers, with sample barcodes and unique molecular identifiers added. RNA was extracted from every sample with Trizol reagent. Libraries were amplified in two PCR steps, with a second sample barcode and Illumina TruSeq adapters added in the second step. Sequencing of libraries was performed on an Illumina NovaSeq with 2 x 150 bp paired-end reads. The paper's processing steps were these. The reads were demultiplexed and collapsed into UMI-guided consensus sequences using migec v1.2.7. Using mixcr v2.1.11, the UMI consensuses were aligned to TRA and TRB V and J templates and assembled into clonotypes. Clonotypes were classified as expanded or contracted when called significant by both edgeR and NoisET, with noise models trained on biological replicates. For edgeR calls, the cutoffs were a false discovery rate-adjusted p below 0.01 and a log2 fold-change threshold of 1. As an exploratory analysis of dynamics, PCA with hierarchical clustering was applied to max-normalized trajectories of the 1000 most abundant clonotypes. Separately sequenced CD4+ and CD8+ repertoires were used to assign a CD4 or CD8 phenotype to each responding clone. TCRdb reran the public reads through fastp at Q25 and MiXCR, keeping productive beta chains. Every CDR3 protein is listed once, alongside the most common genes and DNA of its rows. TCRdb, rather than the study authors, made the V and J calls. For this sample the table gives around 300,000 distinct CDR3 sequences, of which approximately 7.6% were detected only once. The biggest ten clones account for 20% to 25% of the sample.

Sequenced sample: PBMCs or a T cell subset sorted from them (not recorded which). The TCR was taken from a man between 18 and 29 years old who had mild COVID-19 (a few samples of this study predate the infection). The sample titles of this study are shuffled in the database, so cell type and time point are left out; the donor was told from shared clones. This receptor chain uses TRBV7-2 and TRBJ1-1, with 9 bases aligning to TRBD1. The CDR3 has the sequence CASSLGRTGDTEAFF. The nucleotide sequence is TGTGCCAGCAGCTTAGGACGGACAGGGGATACTGAAGCTTTCTTT.